This entry is about one TCR beta chain. Germline CDR1 reads ENHRY; CDR2 reads SYGVKD. CDR3 size: 18 residues. Trimming shortened V by 0 bases and J by 9 bases, and 24 bases separated the two germline ends. Amplification used 60 Vbeta primers and 13 Jbeta primers. Sequencing used immunoSEQ multiplex PCR; TCRdb keeps in-frame clones, though not all of them. This table holds about 150,000 clones, 80% found once. The data are from a study of cytomegalovirus exposure and HLA in healthy donors. The chain joins TRBV10-3 to TRBJ1-5, with D possibly matching TRBD1 (6 bases). The receptor was isolated from a man between 25 and 39 years old in good health and CMV-seropositive. Specimen: PBMCs. CDR3 amino acids: CAISESIAGGSVSRPQHF. DNA of the CDR3: TGTGCCATCAGTGAGTCGATTGCGGGGGGCTCAGTCTCGCGGCCCCAGCATTTT.